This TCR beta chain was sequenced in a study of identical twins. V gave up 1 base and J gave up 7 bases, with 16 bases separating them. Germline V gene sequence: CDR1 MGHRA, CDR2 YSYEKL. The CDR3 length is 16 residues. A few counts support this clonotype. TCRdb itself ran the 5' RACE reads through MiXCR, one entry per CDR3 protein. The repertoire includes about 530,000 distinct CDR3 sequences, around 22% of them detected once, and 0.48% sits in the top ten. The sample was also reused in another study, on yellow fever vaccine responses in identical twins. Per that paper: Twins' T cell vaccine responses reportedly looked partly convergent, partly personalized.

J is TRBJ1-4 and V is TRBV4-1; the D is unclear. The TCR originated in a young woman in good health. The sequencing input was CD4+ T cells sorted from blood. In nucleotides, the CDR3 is TGCGCCAGCAGCCAAGTTCTGCAAACCTGGAGTGAAAAACTGTTTTTT. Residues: CASSQVLQTWSEKLFF.